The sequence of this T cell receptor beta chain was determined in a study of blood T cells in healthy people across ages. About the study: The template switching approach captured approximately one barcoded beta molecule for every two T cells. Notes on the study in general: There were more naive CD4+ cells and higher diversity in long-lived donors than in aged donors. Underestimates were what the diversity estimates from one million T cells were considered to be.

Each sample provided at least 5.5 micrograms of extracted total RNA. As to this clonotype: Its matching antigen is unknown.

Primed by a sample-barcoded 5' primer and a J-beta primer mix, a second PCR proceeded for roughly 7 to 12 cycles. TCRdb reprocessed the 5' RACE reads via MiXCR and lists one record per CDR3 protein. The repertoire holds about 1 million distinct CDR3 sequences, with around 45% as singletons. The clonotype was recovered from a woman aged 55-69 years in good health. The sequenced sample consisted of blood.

The CDR3 sequence: CASRKSGGSIIVDEQYF. In nucleotides, the CDR3 is TGCGCCAGCAGGAAGAGTGGCGGGAGTATTATAGTCGACGAGCAGTACTTC. This rearrangement joins TRBV5-1 to TRBJ2-4; 7 nucleotides match TRBD2. The J call could be wrong; TRBJ2-7 is a better fit for the DNA end. The germline gives CDR1 SGHRS, CDR2 YFSETQ. The CDR3 is 17 amino acids.